The 10 T cell receptor beta chains presented below share a single source sample, sequenced in a study of human T cells and chemical hapten exposure. Each CDR3 protein gets one entry after TCRdb re-called the RACE reads with MiXCR. Among 35,000 to 45,000 distinct CDR3 sequences listed, 9.5% to 10% were seen once. As to time point: patch test 2, 6 weeks after DPC sensitization. Treatment indicated: therapeutic diphenylcyclopropenone sensitization with weekly scalp DPC. The template was total RNA from unfractionated whole blood. The sample consisted of whole blood, taken in connection with sensitization to the hapten diphenylcyclopropenone (DPC). Receptors were obtained from a young woman with alopecia areata. Some clones in this sample may be carry-over from other donors' samples.

This clonotype has at least ten counts. The chain recombines TRBV25-1 with TRBJ2-7, with TRBD1 matching over 11 bases. Germline values: CDR1 MGHDK, CDR2 SYGVNS. V lost 10 bases, J lost 4 bases, and 6 bases stayed unmatched. The CDR3 contains 13 residues. The CDR3 region is CATRGTGGYEQYF. The DNA for the CDR3 is TGTGCCACCCGAGGGACAGGGGGATACGAGCAGTACTTC.

The J gene is TRBJ1-1, the V gene TRBV12-3 or TRBV12-4, with TRBD1 as a possible D gene (5 bases). V was cut by 3 bases and J by 3 bases, with 11 bases left in between. This CDR3 has 14 residues. CDR3 in DNA: TGTGCCAGCAGTTTTCGGGGGAGGGACACTGAAGCTTTCTTT. Translation gives CASSFRGRDTEAFF.

This chain connects TRBV15 to TRBJ1-1, with TRBD1 as a possible D gene (6 bases). Between the trimmed V and J ends, which lost 5 bases and 1 base, there was a span of 14 bases. Germline V lookup: CDR1 LNHNV, CDR2 YYDKDF (reference sequence). The CDR3 spans 15 residues. The CDR3 reads CATSARRGANTEAFF. CDR3 nucleotide sequence: TGTGCCACCAGCGCAAGACGGGGGGCGAACACTGAAGCTTTCTTT. The full variable domain, its missing parts supplied by reference TRBV15 and TRBJ1-1, is DAMVIQNPRYQVTQFGKPVTLSCSQTLNHNVMYWYQQKSSQAPKLLFHYYDKDFNNEADTPDNFQSRRPNTSFCFLDIRSPGLGDTAMYLCATSARRGANTEAFFGQGTRLTVV.

This clonotype was counted ten times or more. This sequence joins TRBV6-1 and TRBJ2-5; TRBD2 aligns across 10 bases. With 2 bases clipped from V and 5 bases from J, the junction kept 17 bases outside the gene matches. CDR1 and CDR2 (germline): MNHNS, SASEGT. This CDR3 has 19 amino acids. CDR3 amino acids: CASSEWPSGGHASEETQYF. For the CDR3, the DNA is TGTGCCAGCAGTGAATGGCCTAGCGGGGGCCACGCTTCGGAGGAGACCCAGTACTTC.

This clonotype was recorded many times. V is TRBV6-2 or TRBV6-3 and J is TRBJ2-2; 8 bases fit TRBD2. Germline CDR1 and CDR2: MNHEY and SVGEGT. The CDR3 has 16 amino acids. The V gene end was trimmed by 2 bases and the J gene end by 4 bases; junction bases not matched to a gene: 6. The CDR3 DNA reads TGTGCCAGCAGTTACGCCCAGCGGGGGTTCACCGGGGAGCTGTTTTTT. Encoded protein: CASSYAQRGFTGELFF.

The J gene is TRBJ2-7, the V gene TRBV7-2; D unclear. The V end was cut by 5 bases, the J end by 4 bases, with 15 bases between. Germline V CDR1 and CDR2: SGHTA, FQGNSA. The CDR3 contains 14 residues. The CDR3 is CASSPSPGTYEQYF. CDR3 in DNA: TGTGCCAGCAGCCCCTCCCCGGGTACTTACGAGCAGTACTTC.

This rearrangement joins TRBV6-2 or TRBV6-3 to TRBJ1-6; 7 bases agree with TRBD1. CDR1 and CDR2 from the germline V gene are MNHEY and SVGEGT. V trimming: 6 bases; J trimming: 7 bases; junction bases outside the gene matches: 3. This CDR3 spans 13 amino acids. Here the CDR3 reads CASRKGQNSPLHF. CDR3 DNA sequence: TGTGCCAGCAGAAAGGGACAGAATTCACCCCTCCACTTT.

This clonotype was seen a few times. V and J are TRBV3-1 and TRBJ1-2; possible D gene TRBD1, 5 bases. The CDR3 is 14 amino acids. CDR1 LGHDT and CDR2 YNNKEL come from the germline V gene (reference sequence). Trimming took 4 bases from V and 7 from J, leaving 16 bases between them. The CDR3 DNA sequence: TGTGCCAGCAGCCCTCCCGGGGGTCTTCGTGGCTACACCTTC. Amino acid sequence: CASSPPGGLRGYTF.

The chain carries TRBV4-3 and TRBJ2-2; D remains unclear. Trimming took 1 base from V and 5 from J, leaving 8 bases between them. The CDR3 runs 14 residues. The germline V gene encodes CDR1 LGHNA and CDR2 YSLEER. CDR3 loop: CASSQGEATGELFF. CDR3 sequence (DNA): TGCGCCAGCAGCCAAGGAGAAGCTACCGGGGAGCTGTTTTTT.

The V and J genes are TRBV20-1 and TRBJ1-2, with D uncertain. Germline V gene sequence: CDR1 DFQATT, CDR2 SNEGSKA (reference sequence). V lost 3 bases and J lost 6, with 17 bases in between. The CDR3 runs 14 residues. CDR3 DNA sequence: TGCAGTGCTAGTTTATCGGTCGCGGCTAATGGCTACACCTTC. Amino acids: CSASLSVAANGYTF.